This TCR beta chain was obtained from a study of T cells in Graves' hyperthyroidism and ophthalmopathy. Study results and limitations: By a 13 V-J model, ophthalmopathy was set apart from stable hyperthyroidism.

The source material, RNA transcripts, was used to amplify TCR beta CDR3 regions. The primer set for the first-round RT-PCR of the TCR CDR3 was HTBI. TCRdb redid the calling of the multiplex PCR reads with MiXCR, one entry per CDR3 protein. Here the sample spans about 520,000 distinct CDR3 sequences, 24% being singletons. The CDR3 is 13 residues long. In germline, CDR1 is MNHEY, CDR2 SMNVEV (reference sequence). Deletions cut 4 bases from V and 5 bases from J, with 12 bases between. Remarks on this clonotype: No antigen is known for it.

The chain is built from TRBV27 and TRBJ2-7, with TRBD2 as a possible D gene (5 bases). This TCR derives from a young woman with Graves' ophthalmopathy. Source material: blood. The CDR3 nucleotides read TGTGCCAGCAGTTATGGGAGACTGAACGAGCAGTACTTC. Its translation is CASSYGRLNEQYF.